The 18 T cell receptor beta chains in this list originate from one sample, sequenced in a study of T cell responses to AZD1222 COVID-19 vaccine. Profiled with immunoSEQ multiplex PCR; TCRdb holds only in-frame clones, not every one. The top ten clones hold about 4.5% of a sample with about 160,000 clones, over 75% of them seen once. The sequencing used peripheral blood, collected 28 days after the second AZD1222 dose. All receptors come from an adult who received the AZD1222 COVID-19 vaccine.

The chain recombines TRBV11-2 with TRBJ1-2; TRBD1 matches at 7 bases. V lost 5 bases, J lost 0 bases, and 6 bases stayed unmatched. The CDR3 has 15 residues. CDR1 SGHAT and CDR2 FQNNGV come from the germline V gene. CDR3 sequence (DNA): TGTGCCAGCAGCCTCACAGGGGCACCTAACTATGGCTACACCTTC. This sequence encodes CASSLTGAPNYGYTF.

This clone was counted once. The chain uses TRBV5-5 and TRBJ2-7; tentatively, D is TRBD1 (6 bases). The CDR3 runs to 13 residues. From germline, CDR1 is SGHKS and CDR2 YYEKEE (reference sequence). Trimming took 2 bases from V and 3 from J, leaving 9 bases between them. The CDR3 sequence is CASSLLQGYEQYF. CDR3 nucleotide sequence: TGTGCCAGCAGCTTATTACAGGGCTACGAGCAGTACTTC.

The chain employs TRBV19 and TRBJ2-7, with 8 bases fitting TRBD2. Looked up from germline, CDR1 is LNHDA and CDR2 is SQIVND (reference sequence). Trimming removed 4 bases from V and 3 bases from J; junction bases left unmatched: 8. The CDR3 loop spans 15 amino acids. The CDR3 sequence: CASSNGPGGVYEQYF. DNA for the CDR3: TGTGCCAGTAGTAACGGTCCGGGAGGGGTCTACGAGCAGTACTTC.

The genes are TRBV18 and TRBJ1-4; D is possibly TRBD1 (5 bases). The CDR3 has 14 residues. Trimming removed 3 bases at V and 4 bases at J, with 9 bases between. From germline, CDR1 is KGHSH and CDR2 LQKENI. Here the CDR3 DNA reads TGTGCCAGCTCACCCGGGGCAGTTAATGAAAAACTGTTTTTT. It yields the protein CASSPGAVNEKLFF.

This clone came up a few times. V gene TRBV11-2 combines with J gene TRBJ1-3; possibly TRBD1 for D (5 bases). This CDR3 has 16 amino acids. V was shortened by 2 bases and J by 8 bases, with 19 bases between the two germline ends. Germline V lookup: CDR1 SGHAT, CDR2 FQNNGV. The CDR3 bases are TGTGCCAGCAGCTTATCCAGGTGGGGCGAAGCGGACACCATATATTTT. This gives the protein CASSLSRWGEADTIYF. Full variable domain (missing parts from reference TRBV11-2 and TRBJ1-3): EAGVAQSPRYKIIEKRQSVAFWCNPISGHATLYWYQQILGQGPKLLIQFQNNGVVDDSQLPKDRFSAERLKGVDSTLKIQPAKLEDSAVYLCASSLSRWGEADTIYFGEGSWLTVV.

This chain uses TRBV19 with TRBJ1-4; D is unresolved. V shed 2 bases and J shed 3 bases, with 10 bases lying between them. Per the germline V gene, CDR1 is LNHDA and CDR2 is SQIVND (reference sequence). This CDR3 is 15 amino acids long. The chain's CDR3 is CASSIMTLANEKLFF. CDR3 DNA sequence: TGTGCCAGTAGTATAATGACGCTTGCTAATGAAAAACTGTTTTTT.

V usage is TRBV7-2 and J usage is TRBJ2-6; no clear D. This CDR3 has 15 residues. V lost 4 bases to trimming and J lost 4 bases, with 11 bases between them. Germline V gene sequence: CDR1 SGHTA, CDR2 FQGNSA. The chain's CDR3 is CASSSFLPGANVLTF. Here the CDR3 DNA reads TGTGCCAGCAGCTCGTTCCTCCCCGGGGCCAACGTCCTGACTTTC. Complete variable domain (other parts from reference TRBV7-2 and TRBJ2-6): GAGVSQSPSNKVTEKGKDVELRCDPISGHTALYWYRQSLGQGLEFLIYFQGNSAPDKSGLPSDRFSAERTGGSVSTLTIQRTQQEDSAVYLCASSSFLPGANVLTFGAGSRLTVL.

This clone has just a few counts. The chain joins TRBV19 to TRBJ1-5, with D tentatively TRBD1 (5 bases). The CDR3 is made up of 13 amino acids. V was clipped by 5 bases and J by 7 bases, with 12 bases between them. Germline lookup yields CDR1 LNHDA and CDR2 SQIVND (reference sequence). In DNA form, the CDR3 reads TGTGCCAGTAGTGAAGGGGTCGGGCAGCCCCAGCATTTT. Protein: CASSEGVGQPQHF.

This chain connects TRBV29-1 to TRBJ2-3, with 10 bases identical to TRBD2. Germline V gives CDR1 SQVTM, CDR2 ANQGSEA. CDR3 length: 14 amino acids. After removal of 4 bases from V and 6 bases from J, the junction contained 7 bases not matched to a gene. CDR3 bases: TGCAGCGTTGGGTCTAGCGGGGGTAGGGATACGCAGTATTTT. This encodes CSVGSSGGRDTQYF.

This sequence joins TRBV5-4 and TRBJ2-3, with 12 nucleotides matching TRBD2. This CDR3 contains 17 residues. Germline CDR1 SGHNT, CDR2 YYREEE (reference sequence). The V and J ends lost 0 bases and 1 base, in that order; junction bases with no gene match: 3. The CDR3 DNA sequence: TGTGCCAGCAGCTTGGCCCCTAGCGGGGGGGGCACAGATACGCAGTATTTT. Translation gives CASSLAPSGGGTDTQYF.

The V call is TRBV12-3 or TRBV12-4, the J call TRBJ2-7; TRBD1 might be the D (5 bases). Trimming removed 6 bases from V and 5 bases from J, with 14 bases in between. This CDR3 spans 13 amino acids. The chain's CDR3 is CASRDTLSDEQYF. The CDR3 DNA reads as TGTGCCAGCAGGGACACTTTGTCCGACGAGCAGTACTTC.

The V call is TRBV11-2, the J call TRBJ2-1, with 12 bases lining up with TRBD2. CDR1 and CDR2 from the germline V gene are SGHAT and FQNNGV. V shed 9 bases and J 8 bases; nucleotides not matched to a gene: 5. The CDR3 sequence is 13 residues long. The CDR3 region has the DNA TGTGCCAGTTGGACTAGCGGGGTGTATGAGCAGTTCTTC. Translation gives CASWTSGVYEQFF.

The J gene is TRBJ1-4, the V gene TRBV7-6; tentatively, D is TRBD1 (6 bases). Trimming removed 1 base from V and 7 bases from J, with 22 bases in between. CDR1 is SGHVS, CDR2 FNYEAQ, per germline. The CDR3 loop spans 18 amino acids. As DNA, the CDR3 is TGTGCCAGCAGCTTAGGTGCCCTTGGGGCAGGGGTTGGTGAAAAACTGTTTTTT. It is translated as CASSLGALGAGVGEKLFF.

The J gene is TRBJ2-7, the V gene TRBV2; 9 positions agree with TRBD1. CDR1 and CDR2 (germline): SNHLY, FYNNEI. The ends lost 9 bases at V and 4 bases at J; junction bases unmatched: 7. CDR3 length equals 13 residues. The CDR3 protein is CASERDRAYEQYF. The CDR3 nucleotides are TGTGCCAGTGAAAGGGACAGGGCGTACGAGCAGTACTTC.

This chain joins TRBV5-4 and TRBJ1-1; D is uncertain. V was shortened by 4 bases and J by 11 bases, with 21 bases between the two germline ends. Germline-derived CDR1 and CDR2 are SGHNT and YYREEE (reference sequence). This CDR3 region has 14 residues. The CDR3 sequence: CASSTFLSAGEAFF. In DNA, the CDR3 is TGTGCCAGCAGCACTTTTTTATCGGCAGGCGAGGCTTTCTTT.

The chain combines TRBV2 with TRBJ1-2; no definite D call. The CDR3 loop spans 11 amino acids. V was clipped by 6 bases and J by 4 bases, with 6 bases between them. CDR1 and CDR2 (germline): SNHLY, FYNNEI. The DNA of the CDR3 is TGTGCCAGCAGAGAGGGCTATGGCTACACCTTC. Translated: CASREGYGYTF. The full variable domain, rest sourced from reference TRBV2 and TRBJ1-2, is EPEVTQTPSHQVTQMGQEVILRCVPISNHLYFYWYRQILGQKVEFLVSFYNNEISEKSEIFDDQFSVERPDGSNFTLKIRSTKLEDSAMYFCASREGYGYTFGSGTRLTVV.

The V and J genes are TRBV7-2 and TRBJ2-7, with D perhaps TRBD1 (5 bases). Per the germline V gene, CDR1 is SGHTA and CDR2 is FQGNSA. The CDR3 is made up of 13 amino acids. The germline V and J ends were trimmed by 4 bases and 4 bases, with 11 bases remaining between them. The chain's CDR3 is CASSWGITYEQYF. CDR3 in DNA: TGTGCCAGCAGCTGGGGCATAACTTACGAGCAGTACTTC.

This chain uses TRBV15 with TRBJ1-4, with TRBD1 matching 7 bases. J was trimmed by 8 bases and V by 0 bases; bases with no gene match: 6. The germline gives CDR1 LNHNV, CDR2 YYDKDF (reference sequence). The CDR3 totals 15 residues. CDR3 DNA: TGTGCCACCAGCAGAGAATTAGCAGGGGGAGAAAAACTGTTTTTT. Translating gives CATSRELAGGEKLFF.